What follows are 20 T cell receptor beta chains derived from one specimen sequenced in a study of shared clonotypes between healthy human individuals. Libraries were prepared by immunoSEQ multiplex PCR; TCRdb keeps only in-frame clonotypes and omits some of them. The top ten clones hold 0.85% to 1% of a sample with around 1,100,000 clones, roughly 77% of them seen once. The sequenced material came from memory CD4+ T cells from PBMCs. Sample subset: CD45RA-negative fraction. These receptors all come from a man between 18 and 29 years old in good health. Some clones in this sample may be carry-over from other donors' samples.

The V call is TRBV4-2, the J call TRBJ2-1; D is undetermined. Germline assignment: CDR1 LGHNA and CDR2 YNFKEQ. CDR3 length equals 16 residues. The V and J ends lost 5 bases and 10 bases respectively, with 24 bases between them. The CDR3 DNA reads as TGTGCCAGCAGCGTAATCCGGGCCCACCAGAGGAGAGAGCAGTTCTTC. Its protein is CASSVIRAHQRREQFF.

This clone was found a few times. The V gene is TRBV2, the J gene TRBJ1-2; no clear D. Germline-derived CDR1 and CDR2 are SNHLY and FYNNEI. Trimming took 1 base from V and 8 from J, leaving 11 bases between them. CDR3 size: 13 residues. CDR3 in amino acids: CASSEEGGRGYTF. As DNA, the CDR3 is TGTGCCAGCAGTGAAGAGGGCGGGCGGGGCTACACCTTC.

V usage is TRBV18 and J usage is TRBJ1-2, with D perhaps TRBD1 (5 bases). Germline-derived CDR1 and CDR2 are KGHSH and LQKENI. The CDR3 length is 14 residues. V was cut by 0 bases and J by 8 bases, with 13 bases left in between. For the CDR3, the DNA is TGTGCCAGCTCACCACCGTCGACAGTTAGCGGCTACACCTTC. The encoded protein is CASSPPSTVSGYTF.

The chain couples TRBV19 to TRBJ1-1, with 9 bases aligning to TRBD1. CDR1 is LNHDA and CDR2 is SQIVND in the germline V gene (reference sequence). The junction had 7 bases not matched to a gene; V was cut back by 3 bases and J by 5 bases. The CDR3 has 15 residues. CDR3 loop: CASSITQGAWTEAFF. DNA for the CDR3: TGTGCCAGTAGTATTACACAGGGGGCGTGGACTGAAGCTTTCTTT. The whole variable domain, filled in from reference TRBV19 and TRBJ1-1, reads DGGITQSPKYLFRKEGQNVTLSCEQNLNHDAMYWYRQDPGQGLRLIYYSQIVNDFQKGDIAEGYSVSREKKESFPLTVTSAQKNPTAFYLCASSITQGAWTEAFFGQGTRLTVV.

V is TRBV30 and J is TRBJ1-2; D ambiguous. The V gene lost 0 bases and the J gene lost 7 bases, with 12 bases spanning the gap. The V gene's germline CDR1 is GTSNPN and CDR2 SVGIG (reference sequence). The CDR3 covers 13 residues. DNA for the CDR3: TGTGCCTGGAGTGTAATCCAGAATGGTGGCTACACCTTC. Amino acids: CAWSVIQNGGYTF.

Points on this clone: A much larger clone is a single base away; this may be a read error. The V call is TRBV6-5, the J call TRBJ1-3, with D tentatively TRBD1 (6 bases). Germline CDR1 MNHEY, CDR2 SVGAGI. The CDR3 contains 14 residues. V gave up 6 bases and J gave up 0 bases, with 9 bases separating them. CDR3 nucleotide sequence: TGTGCCAGCAGCCGGGACAACTCTGGAAACACCATATATTTT. Its translation: CASSRDNSGNTIYF.

This clone was observed many times. Distinct nucleotide sequences in the sample also encode this CDR3. This rearrangement joins TRBV28 to TRBJ2-2, with D uncertain. CDR1 is MDHEN, CDR2 SYDVKM, per germline. The CDR3 sequence is 13 residues long. V lost 5 bases and J 4 bases, leaving 8 bases between the germline ends. The CDR3, as DNA: TGTGCCAGCAGTCCTACAAGCACCGGGGAGCTGTTTTTT. This sequence encodes CASSPTSTGELFF.

V is TRBV6-6 and J is TRBJ2-3, with 14 bases that match TRBD2. V dropped 6 bases and J dropped 6; count of bases not matched to a gene: 5. This CDR3 is built from 15 residues. The germline CDR1 and CDR2 sequences are MNHNY and SVGAGI (reference sequence). DNA for the CDR3: TGTGCCAGCAGCTCCCGGACTAGCGGGGGGGATACGCAGTATTTT. This encodes CASSSRTSGGDTQYF.

This clone was counted only a few times. V gene TRBV18 combines with J gene TRBJ2-5; tentative D call: TRBD2 (5 bases). This CDR3 is built from 14 residues. Deletions cut 5 bases from V and 5 bases from J, with 15 bases between. Germline CDR1 reads KGHSH; CDR2 reads LQKENI. The CDR3 loop reads CASSSRASRETQYF. The CDR3 DNA is TGTGCCAGCTCATCGAGGGCCTCGAGGGAGACCCAGTACTTC.

This chain links TRBV18 with TRBJ2-1; TRBD2 matches at 12 bases. The V and J ends lost 1 base and 9 bases, in that order; junction bases with no gene match: 19. Germline values: CDR1 KGHSH, CDR2 LQKENI. The CDR3 extends over 20 amino acids. Here the CDR3 reads CASSPLPSLAGGPKSGEQFF. As DNA, the CDR3 is TGTGCCAGCTCACCACTGCCCTCACTAGCGGGAGGACCCAAGTCGGGTGAGCAGTTCTTC.

The chain joins TRBV6-5 to TRBJ1-1; D possibly corresponds to TRBD1 (6 bases). Trimming cost V 7 bases and J 1 base, with 13 bases left between them. Germline V gene sequence: CDR1 MNHEY, CDR2 SVGAGI. The CDR3 consists of 14 residues. DNA for the CDR3: TGTGCCAGCAAACTAGTAGGGGGGAACACTGAAGCTTTCTTT. Protein sequence: CASKLVGGNTEAFF.

This chain uses TRBV29-1 with TRBJ1-4, with D possibly being TRBD1 (5 bases). CDR3 size: 14 residues. V gave up 8 bases and J gave up 5 bases, with 18 bases separating them. Germline CDR1 is SQVTM and CDR2 is ANQGSEA. The CDR3 region is CSFGGGGANEKLFF. CDR3 in DNA: TGCAGCTTTGGCGGGGGTGGCGCAAATGAAAAACTGTTTTTT. The full variable domain, in which reference TRBV29-1 and TRBJ1-4 provide the parts outside the CDR3, is SAVISQKPSRDICQRGTSLTIQCQVDSQVTMMFWYRQQPGQSLTLIATANQGSEATYESGFVIDKFPISRPNLTFSTLTVSNMSPEDSSIYLCSFGGGGANEKLFFGSGTQLSVL.

The V call is TRBV4-3, the J call TRBJ1-4, with unresolved D. The CDR3 runs 16 residues. Germline V gives CDR1 LGHNA, CDR2 YSLEER. Trimming cost V 3 bases and J 8 bases, with 19 bases left between them. The CDR3 sequence: CASSHHPDSRGEKLFF. CDR3 nucleotide sequence: TGCGCCAGCAGCCATCACCCGGACTCCCGCGGGGAAAAACTGTTTTTT.

This clone has just one count. This chain uses TRBV7-2 with TRBJ2-3; perhaps TRBD1 as D (6 bases). Trimming shortened V by 7 bases and J by 5 bases, and 16 bases separated the two germline ends. This CDR3 has 14 amino acids. Germline values: CDR1 SGHTA, CDR2 FQGNSA. The CDR3 loop reads CASNQQGLKDTQYF. For the CDR3, the DNA is TGTGCCAGCAACCAACAGGGTTTAAAAGATACGCAGTATTTT.

J is TRBJ1-2 and V is TRBV7-6, with D possibly matching TRBD1 (5 bases). Germline V CDR1 and CDR2: SGHVS, FNYEAQ. V was shortened by 1 base and J by 4 bases, with 13 bases between the two germline ends. The CDR3 has 15 amino acids. CDR3: CASSLGGGAPYGYTF. CDR3 DNA sequence: TGTGCCAGCAGCTTAGGAGGAGGGGCCCCCTATGGCTACACCTTC.

The genes are TRBV19 and TRBJ2-6; the D is unclear. The CDR3 is made up of 12 amino acids. Between the trimmed V and J ends, which lost 7 bases and 4 bases, there was a span of 5 bases. Germline V gene lookup returns CDR1 LNHDA and CDR2 SQIVND (reference sequence). The CDR3 sequence: CASNLGANVLTF. CDR3 coding DNA: TGTGCCAGTAACCTAGGGGCCAACGTCCTGACTTTC.

As regards this clone: A read error may explain this, as a much larger clone is one base away. The V gene is TRBV7-7, the J gene TRBJ2-1; 13 positions agree with TRBD2. J lost 5 bases, V lost 5 bases, and 3 bases had no gene match. The CDR3 is 15 residues long. Germline-derived CDR1 and CDR2 are SSHAT and FNYEAQ (reference sequence). CDR3 bases: TGTGCCAGCAGCATGGGACTAGCGGGAAACAATGAGCAGTTCTTC. It is translated as CASSMGLAGNNEQFF.

The rearrangement uses TRBV6-6 and TRBJ2-1, with TRBD2 as a possible D gene (5 bases). Per the germline V gene, CDR1 is MNHNY and CDR2 is SVGAGI (reference sequence). Trimming pared 7 bases from V and 4 bases from J, leaving 14 bases between. The CDR3 contains 14 residues. Here the CDR3 DNA reads TGTGCCAGCAAAACCGTGGGAGAGTACAATGAGCAGTTCTTC. It yields the protein CASKTVGEYNEQFF.

The chain links TRBV6-6 to TRBJ1-5, with a weak D call TRBD1 (6 bases). Germline V gives CDR1 MNHNY, CDR2 SVGAGI (reference sequence). The V and J ends lost 6 bases and 6 bases respectively, with 12 bases between them. This CDR3 is built from 13 residues. The CDR3 DNA sequence: TGTGCCAGCAGACAGGGCTCGGTTCAGCCCCAGCATTTT. Its protein is CASRQGSVQPQHF.

This clone was seen a handful of times. The chain couples TRBV7-6 to TRBJ2-7; D might be TRBD2 (5 bases). Germline V gene sequence: CDR1 SGHVS, CDR2 FNYEAQ. CDR3 length equals 16 residues. Trimming removed 0 bases at V and 3 bases at J, with 15 bases between. The CDR3 loop is CASSLADTAGNYEQYF. The CDR3 DNA reads as TGTGCCAGCAGCTTAGCCGACACCGCGGGCAACTACGAGCAGTACTTC.